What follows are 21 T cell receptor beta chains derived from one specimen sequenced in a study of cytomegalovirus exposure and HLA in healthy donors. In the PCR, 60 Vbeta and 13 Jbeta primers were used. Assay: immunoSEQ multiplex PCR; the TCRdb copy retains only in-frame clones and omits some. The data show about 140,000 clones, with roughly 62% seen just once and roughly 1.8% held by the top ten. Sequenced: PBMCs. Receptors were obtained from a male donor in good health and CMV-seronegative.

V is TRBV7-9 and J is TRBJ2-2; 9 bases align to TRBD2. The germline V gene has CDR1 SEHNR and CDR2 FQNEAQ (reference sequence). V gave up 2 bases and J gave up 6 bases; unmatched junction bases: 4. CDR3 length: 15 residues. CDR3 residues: CASSLKPSGAGELFF. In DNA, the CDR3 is TGTGCCAGCAGCTTAAAGCCTAGCGGGGCCGGGGAGCTGTTTTTT.

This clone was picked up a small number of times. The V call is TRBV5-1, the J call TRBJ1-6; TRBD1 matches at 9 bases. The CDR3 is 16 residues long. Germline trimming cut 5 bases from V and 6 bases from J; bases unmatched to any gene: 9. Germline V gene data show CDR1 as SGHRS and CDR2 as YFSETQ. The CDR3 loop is CASRMLQGAPNSPLHF. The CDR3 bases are TGCGCCAGCAGAATGTTACAGGGGGCTCCTAATTCACCCCTCCACTTT.

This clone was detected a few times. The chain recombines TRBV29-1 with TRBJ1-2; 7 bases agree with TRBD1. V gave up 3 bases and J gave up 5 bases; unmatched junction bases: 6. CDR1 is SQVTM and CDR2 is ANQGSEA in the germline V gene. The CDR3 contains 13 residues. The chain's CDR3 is CSVETGTEYGYTF. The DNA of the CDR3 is TGCAGCGTTGAGACAGGGACGGAGTATGGCTACACCTTC.

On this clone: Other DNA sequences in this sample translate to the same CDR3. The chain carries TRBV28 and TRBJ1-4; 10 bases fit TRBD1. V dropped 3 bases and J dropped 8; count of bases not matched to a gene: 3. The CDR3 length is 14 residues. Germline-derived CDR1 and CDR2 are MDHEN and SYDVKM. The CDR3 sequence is CASSLTGGNEKLFF. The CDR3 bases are TGTGCCAGCAGTTTGACAGGGGGCAACGAAAAACTGTTTTTT.

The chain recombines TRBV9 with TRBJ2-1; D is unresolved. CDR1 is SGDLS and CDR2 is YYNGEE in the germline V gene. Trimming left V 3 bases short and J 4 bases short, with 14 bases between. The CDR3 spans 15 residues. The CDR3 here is CASSATARRYNEQFF. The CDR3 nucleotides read TGTGCCAGCAGCGCCACCGCGAGGCGGTACAATGAGCAGTTCTTC.

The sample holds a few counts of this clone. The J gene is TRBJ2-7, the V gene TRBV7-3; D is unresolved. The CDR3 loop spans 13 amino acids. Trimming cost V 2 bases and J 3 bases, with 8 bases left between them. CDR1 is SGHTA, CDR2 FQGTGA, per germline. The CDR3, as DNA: TGTGCCAGCAGCTTAGGCCCCAACTACGAGCAGTACTTC. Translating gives CASSLGPNYEQYF.

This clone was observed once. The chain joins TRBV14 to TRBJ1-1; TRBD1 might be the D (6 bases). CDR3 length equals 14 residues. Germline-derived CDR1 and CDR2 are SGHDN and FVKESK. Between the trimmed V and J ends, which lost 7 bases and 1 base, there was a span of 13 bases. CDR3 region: CASKQGHQNTEAFF. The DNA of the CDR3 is TGTGCCAGCAAACAGGGACATCAGAACACTGAAGCTTTCTTT.

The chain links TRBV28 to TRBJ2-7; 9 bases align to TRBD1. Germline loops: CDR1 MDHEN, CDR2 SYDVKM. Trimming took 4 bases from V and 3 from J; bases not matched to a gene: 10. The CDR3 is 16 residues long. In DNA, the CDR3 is TGTGCCAGCAGTTCCCCGGGACAGGGCCCATTCTACGAGCAGTACTTC. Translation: CASSSPGQGPFYEQYF.

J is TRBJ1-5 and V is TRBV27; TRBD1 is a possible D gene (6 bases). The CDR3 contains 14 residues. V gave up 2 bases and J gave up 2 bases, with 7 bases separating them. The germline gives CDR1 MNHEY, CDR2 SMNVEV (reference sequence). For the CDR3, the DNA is TGTGCCAGCAGTTTAAACAGGGGCAATCAGCCCCAGCATTTT. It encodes CASSLNRGNQPQHF.

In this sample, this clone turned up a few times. The CDR3 nucleotides read TGTGCCAGCAGCCCCCAGGGTCTCCTTAACGTCCTGACTTTC. It codes for CASSPQGLLNVLTF. The chain uses TRBV13 and TRBJ2-6, with a weak D call TRBD1 (5 bases). Per germline, CDR1 PRHDT and CDR2 FYEKMQ (reference sequence). The CDR3 has 14 amino acids. The V end lost 5 bases, the J end lost 10 bases, and 15 bases lay between the germline ends.

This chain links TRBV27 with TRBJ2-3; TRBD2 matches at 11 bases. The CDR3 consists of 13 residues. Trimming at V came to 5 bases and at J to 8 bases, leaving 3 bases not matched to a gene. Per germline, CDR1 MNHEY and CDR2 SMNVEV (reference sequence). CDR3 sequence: CASSITSGGTQYF. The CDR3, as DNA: TGTGCCAGCAGTATTACTAGCGGGGGTACGCAGTATTTT.

CDR3 sequence (DNA): TGTGCCAGCAGCTTGGACCGGGTATGGGACACTGAAGCTTTCTTT. This codes for CASSLDRVWDTEAFF. The chain employs TRBV5-4 and TRBJ1-1; no clear D. Trimming shortened V by 0 bases and J by 3 bases, and 12 bases separated the two germline ends. Germline V gene data show CDR1 as SGHNT and CDR2 as YYREEE (reference sequence). The CDR3 has 15 amino acids.

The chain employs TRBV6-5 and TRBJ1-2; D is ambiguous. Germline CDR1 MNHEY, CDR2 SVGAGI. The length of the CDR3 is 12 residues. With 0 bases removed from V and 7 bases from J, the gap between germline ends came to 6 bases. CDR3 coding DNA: TGTGCCAGCAGTTACTCCAAGAGTGGCTACACCTTC. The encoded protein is CASSYSKSGYTF.

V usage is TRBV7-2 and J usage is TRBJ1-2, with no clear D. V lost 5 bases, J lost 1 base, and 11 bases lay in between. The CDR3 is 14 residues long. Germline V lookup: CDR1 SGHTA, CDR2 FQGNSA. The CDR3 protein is CASSPRRGNYGYTF. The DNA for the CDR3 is TGTGCCAGCAGCCCCCGCCGAGGTAACTATGGCTACACCTTC.

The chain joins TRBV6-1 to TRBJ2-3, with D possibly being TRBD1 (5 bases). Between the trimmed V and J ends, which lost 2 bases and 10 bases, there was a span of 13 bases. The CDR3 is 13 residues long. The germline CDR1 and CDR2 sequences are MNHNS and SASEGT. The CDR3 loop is CASSEWGLPAQYF. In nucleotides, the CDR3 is TGTGCCAGCAGTGAATGGGGCCTTCCGGCGCAGTATTTT.

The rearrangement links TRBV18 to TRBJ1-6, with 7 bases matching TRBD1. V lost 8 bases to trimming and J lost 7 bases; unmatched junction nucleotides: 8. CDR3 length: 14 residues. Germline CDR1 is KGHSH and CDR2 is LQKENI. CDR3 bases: TGTGCCAGCCTAGAGGGGACAGAAAATTCACCCCTCCACTTT. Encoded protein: CASLEGTENSPLHF.

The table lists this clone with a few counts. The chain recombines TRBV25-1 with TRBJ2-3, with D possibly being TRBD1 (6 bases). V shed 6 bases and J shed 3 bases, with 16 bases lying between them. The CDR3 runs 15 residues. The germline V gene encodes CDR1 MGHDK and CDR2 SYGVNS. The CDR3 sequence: CASSPARGRTDTQYF. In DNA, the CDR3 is TGTGCCAGCAGCCCCGCCAGGGGCAGAACAGATACGCAGTATTTT.

Written as DNA, the CDR3 is TGTGCCAGCAGTTCCATAGCGGGGGGGGCCTACAATGAGCAGTTCTTC. Protein: CASSSIAGGAYNEQFF. V is TRBV6-5 and J is TRBJ2-1, with 11 bases matching TRBD2. V was pared by 4 bases and J by 2 bases, with 4 bases of the junction left unmatched. CDR3 length: 16 amino acids. Germline assignment: CDR1 MNHEY and CDR2 SVGAGI.

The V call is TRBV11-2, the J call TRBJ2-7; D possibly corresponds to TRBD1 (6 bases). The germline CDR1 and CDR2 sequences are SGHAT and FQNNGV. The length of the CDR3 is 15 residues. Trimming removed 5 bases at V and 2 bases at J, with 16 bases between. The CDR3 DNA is TGTGCCAGCAGCCTCATCCCGACAGGTACCTACGAGCAGTACTTC. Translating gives CASSLIPTGTYEQYF.

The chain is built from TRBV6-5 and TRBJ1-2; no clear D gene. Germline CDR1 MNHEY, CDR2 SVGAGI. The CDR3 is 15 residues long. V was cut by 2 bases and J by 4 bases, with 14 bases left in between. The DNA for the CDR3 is TGTGCCAGCAGTTACAGTTTACAGATAACCTATGGCTACACCTTC. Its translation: CASSYSLQITYGYTF.

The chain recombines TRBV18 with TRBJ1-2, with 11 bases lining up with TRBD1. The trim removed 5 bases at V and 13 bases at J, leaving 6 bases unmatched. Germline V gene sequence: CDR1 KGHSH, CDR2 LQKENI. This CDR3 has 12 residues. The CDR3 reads CASSAGQGAITF. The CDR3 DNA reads TGTGCCAGCTCAGCTGGACAGGGGGCGATCACCTTC.